The 9 T cell receptor beta chains given below trace back to one sample, sequenced in a study of cytomegalovirus exposure and HLA in healthy donors. This PCR relied on a set of 60 Vbeta primers and 13 Jbeta primers. Measured with immunoSEQ multiplex PCR; TCRdb has only the in-frame clones, and not every one. The sample consists of under 70,000 clones, about 69% of them appearing once. The specimen was PBMCs. All receptors come from a middle-aged man in good health and CMV-seropositive.

This clone was seen only a few times. The CDR3 region is CASSQEGDRANTEAFF. The CDR3 nucleotides read TGCGCCAGCAGCCAAGAGGGGGACAGGGCGAACACTGAAGCTTTCTTT. This chain uses TRBV4-1 with TRBJ1-1; 9 bases map to TRBD1. Unmatched junction bases numbered 3, after V lost 0 bases and J lost 1 base. In germline, CDR1 is MGHRA, CDR2 YSYEKL. The CDR3 totals 16 residues.

This clone has a single count. J is TRBJ1-4 and V is TRBV15, with no clear D. The germline V and J ends were trimmed by 2 bases and 8 bases, with 12 bases remaining between them. The germline V gene has CDR1 LNHNV and CDR2 YYDKDF (reference sequence). The CDR3 is made up of 14 amino acids. The CDR3 DNA sequence: TGTGCCACCAGCAGATATGACGCAGGCGAAAAACTGTTTTTT. Translation: CATSRYDAGEKLFF.

V and J are TRBV18 and TRBJ1-1; 7 bases align to TRBD1. Germline V gene sequence: CDR1 KGHSH, CDR2 LQKENI. V lost 2 bases to trimming and J lost 1 base; unmatched junction nucleotides: 4. The CDR3 spans 15 residues. CDR3 residues: CASSPSYRGNTEAFF. CDR3 nucleotide sequence: TGTGCCAGCTCACCAAGTTACAGGGGGAACACTGAAGCTTTCTTT.

V is TRBV9 and J is TRBJ1-1; D possibly corresponds to TRBD1 (5 bases). The CDR3 totals 15 residues. CDR1 and CDR2 from the germline V gene are SGDLS and YYNGEE. V lost 4 bases to trimming and J lost 1 base, with 14 bases between them. Here the CDR3 DNA reads TGTGCCAGCAGCCCCCGCATACAGGCGAACACTGAAGCTTTCTTT. Its protein product is CASSPRIQANTEAFF.

The chain links TRBV4-1 to TRBJ2-5; 9 bases align to TRBD2. J gave up 2 bases and V 3 bases, and 13 bases lay outside the gene matches. CDR1 MGHRA and CDR2 YSYEKL come from the germline V gene. The CDR3 length is 18 residues. DNA of the CDR3: TGCGCCAGCAGCCAGGGGGTAGCGGGGGTTGCGGGGCAAGAGACCCAGTACTTC. It codes for CASSQGVAGVAGQETQYF.

The genes are TRBV5-1 and TRBJ2-3; D is ambiguous. V dropped 4 bases and J dropped 4 bases, with 7 bases sitting between them. Germline V gene lookup returns CDR1 SGHRS and CDR2 YFSETQ. The CDR3 is 12 amino acids. The CDR3 sequence is CASSIPADTQYF. The CDR3 nucleotides read TGCGCCAGCAGCATCCCTGCAGATACGCAGTATTTT.

This chain connects TRBV27 to TRBJ1-4; 8 bases match TRBD1. CDR3 length equals 16 residues. Losses at the gene ends were 5 bases for V and 4 bases for J; bases not matched to a gene: 9. Per germline, CDR1 MNHEY and CDR2 SMNVEV (reference sequence). The CDR3 DNA is TGTGCCAGCAGTCCTTACCGGGACAGGCTTAATGAAAAACTGTTTTTT. Translated: CASSPYRDRLNEKLFF.

This clone showed up just a few times. The chain uses TRBV4-1 and TRBJ1-1, with 7 bases that match TRBD1. Germline CDR1 and CDR2: MGHRA and YSYEKL. The CDR3 consists of 17 residues. V trimming: 4 bases; J trimming: 0 bases; junction bases outside the gene matches: 11. In DNA, the CDR3 is TGCGCCAGCAGCCTCCGAATTCACAGGGGTCTGAACACTGAAGCTTTCTTT. Translating it yields CASSLRIHRGLNTEAFF.

The gene calls are TRBV5-8 and TRBJ1-5; perhaps TRBD1 as D (5 bases). The V end lost 0 bases, the J end lost 1 base, and 14 bases lay between the germline ends. CDR1 and CDR2 (germline): SGHTS, YDEGEE. The length of the CDR3 is 17 residues. The CDR3 sequence: CASSLGQPRRSNQPQHF. DNA for the CDR3: TGTGCCAGCAGCTTGGGACAGCCCCGTCGCAGCAATCAGCCCCAGCATTTT.